This TCR beta chain was sequenced for a study of cytomegalovirus exposure and HLA in healthy donors. A word on this clone: Its specificity is unknown.

Study-wide findings and caveats: About 87% or about 30% of the time was how often most TCR beta V segments were productive, according to an earlier analysis.

Trimming cost V 6 bases and J 4 bases; bases outside gene matches: 6. This CDR3 contains 14 residues. Germline CDR1 SEHNR, CDR2 FQNEAQ (reference sequence). PCR used 60 Vbeta primers and 13 Jbeta primers. Using immunoSEQ multiplex PCR, the repertoire was profiled, and TCRdb retains in-frame clones only, with some absent. The listing contains about 130,000 clones. Specimen: PBMCs. This rearrangement joins TRBV7-9 to TRBJ1-1; 9 bases align to TRBD1. This clonotype originated in a man aged 18-30 years in good health and CMV-seronegative. CDR3 nucleotide sequence: TGTGCCAGCAGTCCCGGGACAGGGCCCACTGAAGCTTTCTTT. Its protein is CASSPGTGPTEAFF.